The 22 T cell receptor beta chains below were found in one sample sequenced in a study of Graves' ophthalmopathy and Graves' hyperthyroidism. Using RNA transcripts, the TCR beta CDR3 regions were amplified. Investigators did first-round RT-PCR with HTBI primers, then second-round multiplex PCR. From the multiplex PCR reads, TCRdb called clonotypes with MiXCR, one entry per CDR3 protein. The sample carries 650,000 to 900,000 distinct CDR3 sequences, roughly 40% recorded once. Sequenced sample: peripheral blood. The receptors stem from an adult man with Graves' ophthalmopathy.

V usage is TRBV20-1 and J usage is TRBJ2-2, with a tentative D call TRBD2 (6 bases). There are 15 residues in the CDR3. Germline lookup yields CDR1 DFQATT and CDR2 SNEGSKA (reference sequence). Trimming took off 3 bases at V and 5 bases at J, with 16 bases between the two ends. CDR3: CSARFLAVDTGELFF. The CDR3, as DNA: TGCAGTGCTAGGTTTTTAGCGGTGGATACCGGGGAGCTGTTTTTT.

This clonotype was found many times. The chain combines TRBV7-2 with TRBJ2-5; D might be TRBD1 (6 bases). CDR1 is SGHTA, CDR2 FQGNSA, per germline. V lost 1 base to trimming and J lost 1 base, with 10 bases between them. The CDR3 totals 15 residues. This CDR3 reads CASSLGGRPQETQYF. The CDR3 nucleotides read TGTGCCAGCAGCTTAGGGGGGCGGCCCCAAGAGACCCAGTACTTC.

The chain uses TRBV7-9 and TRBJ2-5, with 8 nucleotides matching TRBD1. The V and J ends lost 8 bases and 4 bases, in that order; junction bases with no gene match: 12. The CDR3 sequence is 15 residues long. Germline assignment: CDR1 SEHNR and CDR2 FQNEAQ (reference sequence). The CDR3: CASSPTTGQGETQYF. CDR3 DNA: TGTGCCAGCTCGCCCACTACCGGACAGGGAGAGACCCAGTACTTC. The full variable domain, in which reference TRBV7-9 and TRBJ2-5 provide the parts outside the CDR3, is DTGVSQNPRHKITKRGQNVTFRCDPISEHNRLYWYRQTLGQGPEFLTYFQNEAQLEKSRLLSDRFSAERPKGSFSTLEIQRTEQGDSAMYLCASSPTTGQGETQYFGPGTRLLVL.

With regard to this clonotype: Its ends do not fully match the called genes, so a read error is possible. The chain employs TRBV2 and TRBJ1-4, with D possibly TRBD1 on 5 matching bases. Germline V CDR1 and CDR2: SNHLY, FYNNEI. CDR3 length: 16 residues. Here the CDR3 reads CASSQDGSGLLGKLFF. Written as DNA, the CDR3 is TGCGCCAGCAGCCAGGATGGATCGGGGCTCCTGGGAAAACTGTTTTTT.

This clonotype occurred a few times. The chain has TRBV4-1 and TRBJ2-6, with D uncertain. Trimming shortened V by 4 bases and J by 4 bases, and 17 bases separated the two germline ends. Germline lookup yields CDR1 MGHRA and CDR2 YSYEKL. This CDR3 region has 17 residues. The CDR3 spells CASSRDRVISGANVLTF. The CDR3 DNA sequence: TGCGCCAGCAGCCGGGATAGGGTGATTTCGGGGGCCAACGTCCTGACTTTC.

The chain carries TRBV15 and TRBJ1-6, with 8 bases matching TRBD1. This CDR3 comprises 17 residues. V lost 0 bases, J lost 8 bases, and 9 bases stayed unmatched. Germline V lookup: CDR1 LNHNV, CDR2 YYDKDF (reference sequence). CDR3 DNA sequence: TGTGCCACCAGCAGAGATCAGGGGGCAGGACACGATTCACCCCTCCACTTT. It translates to CATSRDQGAGHDSPLHF.

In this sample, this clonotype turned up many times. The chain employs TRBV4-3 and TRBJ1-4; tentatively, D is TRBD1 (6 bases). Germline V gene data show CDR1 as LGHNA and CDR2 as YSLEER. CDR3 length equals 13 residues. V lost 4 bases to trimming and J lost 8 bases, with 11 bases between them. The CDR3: CASSLGQYEKLFF. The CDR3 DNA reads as TGCGCCAGCAGCCTAGGACAGTACGAAAAACTGTTTTTT.

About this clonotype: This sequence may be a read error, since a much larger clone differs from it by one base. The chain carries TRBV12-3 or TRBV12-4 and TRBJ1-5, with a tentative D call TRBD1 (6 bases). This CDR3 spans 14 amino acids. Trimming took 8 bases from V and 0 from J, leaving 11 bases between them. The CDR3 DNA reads TGTGCCAGCGGCTCGGACAGTAGCAATCAGCCCCAGCATTTT. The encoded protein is CASGSDSSNQPQHF.

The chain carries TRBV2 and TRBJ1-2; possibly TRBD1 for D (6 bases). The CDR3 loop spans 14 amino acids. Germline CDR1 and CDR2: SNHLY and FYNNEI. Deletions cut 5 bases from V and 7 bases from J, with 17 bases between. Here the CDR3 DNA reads TGTGCCAGCAGTTCGTCGGACAGCAGGTCTGGCTACACCTTC. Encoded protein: CASSSSDSRSGYTF.

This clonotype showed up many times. The CDR3 bases are TGCAGCGTTGTGGGACAGGGGGAGACCCAGTACTTC. Amino acid sequence: CSVVGQGETQYF. The rearrangement uses TRBV29-1 and TRBJ2-5; TRBD1 agrees at 10 bases. CDR3 size: 12 residues. V was clipped by 4 bases and J by 5 bases; unmatched bases: 1. CDR1 and CDR2 from the germline V gene are SQVTM and ANQGSEA.

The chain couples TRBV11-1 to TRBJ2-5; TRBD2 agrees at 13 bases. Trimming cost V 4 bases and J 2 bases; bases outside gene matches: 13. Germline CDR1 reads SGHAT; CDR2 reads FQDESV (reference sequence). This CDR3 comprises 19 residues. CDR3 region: CASSYITSGRAGRQETQYF. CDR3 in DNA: TGTGCCAGCAGCTACATTACTAGCGGGAGGGCCGGGAGGCAAGAGACCCAGTACTTC.

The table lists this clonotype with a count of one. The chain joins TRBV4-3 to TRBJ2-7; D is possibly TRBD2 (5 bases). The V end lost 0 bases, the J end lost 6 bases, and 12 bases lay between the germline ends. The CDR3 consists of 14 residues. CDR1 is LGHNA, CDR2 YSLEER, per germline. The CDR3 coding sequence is TGCGCCAGCAGCCAAGAAAGGGCCGGGGTCGAGCAGTACTTC. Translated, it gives CASSQERAGVEQYF.

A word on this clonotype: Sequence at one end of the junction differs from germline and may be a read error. CDR3: CASSLRDYLYNEQFF. The CDR3 coding sequence is TGTGCCAGCAGCTTAAGGGACTACTTATACAATGAGCAGTTCTTC. This rearrangement joins TRBV5-1 to TRBJ2-1, with 7 bases fitting TRBD2. The CDR3 is made up of 15 amino acids. Germline loops: CDR1 SGHRS, CDR2 YFSETQ.

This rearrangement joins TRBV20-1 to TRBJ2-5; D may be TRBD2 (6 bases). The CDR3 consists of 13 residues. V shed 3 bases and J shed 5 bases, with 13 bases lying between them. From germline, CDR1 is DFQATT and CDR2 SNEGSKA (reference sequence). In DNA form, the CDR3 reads TGCAGTGCTAGCCGACTAGTCCCGGAGACCCAGTACTTC. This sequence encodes CSASRLVPETQYF.

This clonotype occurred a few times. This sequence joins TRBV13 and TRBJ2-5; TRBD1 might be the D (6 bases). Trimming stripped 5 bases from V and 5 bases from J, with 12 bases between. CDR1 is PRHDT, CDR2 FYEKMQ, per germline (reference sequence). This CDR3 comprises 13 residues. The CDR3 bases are TGTGCCAGCAGCCCCGACAGGACGGAGACCCAGTACTTC. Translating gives CASSPDRTETQYF.

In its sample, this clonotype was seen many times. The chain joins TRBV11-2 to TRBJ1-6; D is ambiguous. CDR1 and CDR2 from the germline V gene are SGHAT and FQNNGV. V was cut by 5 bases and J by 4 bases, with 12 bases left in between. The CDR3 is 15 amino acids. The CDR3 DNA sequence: TGTGCCAGCAGCCCAGAGGCGCAGTATAATTCACCCCTCCACTTT. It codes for CASSPEAQYNSPLHF.

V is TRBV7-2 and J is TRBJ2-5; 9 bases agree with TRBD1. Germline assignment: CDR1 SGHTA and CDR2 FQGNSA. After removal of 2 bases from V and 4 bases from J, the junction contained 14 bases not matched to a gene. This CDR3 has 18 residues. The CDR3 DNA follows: TGTGCCAGCAGCTTACAACGATACATTACAGGGGGCCCAGAGACCCAGTACTTC. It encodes CASSLQRYITGGPETQYF.

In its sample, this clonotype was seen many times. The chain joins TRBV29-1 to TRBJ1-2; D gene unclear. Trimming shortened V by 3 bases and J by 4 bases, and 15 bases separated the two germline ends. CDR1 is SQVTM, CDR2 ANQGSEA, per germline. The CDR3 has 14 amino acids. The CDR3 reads CSVEGSGVGYGYTF. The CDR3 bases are TGCAGCGTTGAGGGCAGCGGGGTTGGCTATGGCTACACCTTC. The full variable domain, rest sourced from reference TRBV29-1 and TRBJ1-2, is SAVISQKPSRDICQRGTSLTIQCQVDSQVTMMFWYRQQPGQSLTLIATANQGSEATYESGFVIDKFPISRPNLTFSTLTVSNMSPEDSSIYLCSVEGSGVGYGYTFGSGTRLTVV.

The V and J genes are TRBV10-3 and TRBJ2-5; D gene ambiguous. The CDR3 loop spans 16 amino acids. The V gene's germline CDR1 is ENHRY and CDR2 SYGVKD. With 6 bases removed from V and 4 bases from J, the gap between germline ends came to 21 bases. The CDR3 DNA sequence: TGTGCCATCAGCAGTTTATGGGCGATTCCGGGAGAGACCCAGTACTTC. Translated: CAISSLWAIPGETQYF.

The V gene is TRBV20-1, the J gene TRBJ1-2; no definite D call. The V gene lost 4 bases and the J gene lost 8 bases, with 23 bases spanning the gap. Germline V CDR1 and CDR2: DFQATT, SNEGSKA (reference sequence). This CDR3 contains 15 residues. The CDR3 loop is CSANGITERSGGYTF. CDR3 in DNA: TGCAGTGCTAACGGAATTACAGAGAGATCGGGGGGCTACACCTTC.

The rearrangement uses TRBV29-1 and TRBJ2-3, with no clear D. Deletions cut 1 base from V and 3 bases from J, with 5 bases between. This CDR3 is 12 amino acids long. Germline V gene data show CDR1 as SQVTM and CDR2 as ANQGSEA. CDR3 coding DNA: TGCAGCGTTGAAGGTGATACAGATACGCAGTATTTT. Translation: CSVEGDTDTQYF.

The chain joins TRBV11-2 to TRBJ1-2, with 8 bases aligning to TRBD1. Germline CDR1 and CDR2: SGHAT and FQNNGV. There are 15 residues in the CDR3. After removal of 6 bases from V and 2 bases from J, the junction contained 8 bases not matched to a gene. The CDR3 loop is CASRPTGGENYGYTF. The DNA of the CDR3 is TGTGCCAGCAGACCTACAGGGGGGGAAAACTATGGCTACACCTTC.